The 26 T cell receptor beta chains reported below all come from one sample, sequenced in a study of shared clonotypes between healthy human individuals (dated by TCRdb to the early 2020s). CD8 naive samples consisted of CD45RO-negative cells that were positively selected for CCR7, yielding a CD45RA+CCR7+ population without TemRA cells. The library was obtained by the immunoSEQ multiplex PCR assay. In its TCRdb copy, this immuneACCESS table keeps in-frame sequences only and misses some clones. Where compared with another copy, unresolved V genes explain less than half of these, and the others have no known cause. In all, the sample holds hundreds of thousands of clones, and about 96% of those were seen once. Roughly 0.12% of the sample comes from the top ten. Sequencing was carried out using naive CD8+ T cells sorted from blood. In light of the paper, this sample's cell subset or site label describes: CD45RA+CCR7+. The receptor source for this set is a woman in her twenties or thirties in good health.

The V and J genes are TRBV9 and TRBJ2-3; D might be TRBD1 (6 bases). Per germline, CDR1 SGDLS and CDR2 YYNGEE. V was shortened by 0 bases and J by 4 bases, with 12 bases between the two germline ends. The CDR3 has 15 residues. For the CDR3, the DNA is TGTGCCAGCAGCGTAGACAGACAGGTCTCAGATACGCAGTATTTT. Residues: CASSVDRQVSDTQYF.

The chain joins TRBV10-1 to TRBJ2-1; the match to TRBD2 covers 14 bases. The V and J ends lost 11 bases and 1 base, in that order; junction bases with no gene match: 7. Per germline, CDR1 WNHNN and CDR2 SYGVQD (reference sequence). The CDR3 runs to 16 residues. The CDR3 nucleotides are TGCGCCCACTCGGGACTAGCGGGGGCTTCCTACAATGAGCAGTTCTTC. Protein: CAHSGLAGASYNEQFF.

V is TRBV28 and J is TRBJ1-3, with no clear D. V was pared by 2 bases and J by 6 bases, with 8 bases between. The CDR3 runs to 13 residues. CDR1 and CDR2 (germline): MDHEN, SYDVKM. CDR3 DNA sequence: TGTGCCAGCAGTTTAAACAATGAAAACACCATATATTTT. Amino acids: CASSLNNENTIYF.

This chain links TRBV9 with TRBJ2-7, with 9 positions matching TRBD1. This CDR3 spans 15 amino acids. The J segment lost 2 bases and the V segment lost 2 bases, leaving 5 bases of the junction unmatched. CDR1 is SGDLS and CDR2 is YYNGEE in the germline V gene. CDR3 sequence: CASSVGGQGTYEQYF. The CDR3 DNA is TGTGCCAGCAGCGTGGGGGGACAGGGTACCTACGAGCAGTACTTC.

The chain employs TRBV27 and TRBJ2-7, with 12 bases aligning to TRBD2. Germline lookup yields CDR1 MNHEY and CDR2 SMNVEV (reference sequence). CDR3 size: 16 residues. V was clipped by 5 bases and J by 2 bases; unmatched bases: 7. Here the CDR3 DNA reads TGTGCCAGCAGTCCCCCAGGACTAGCGGGACCCTACGAGCAGTACTTC. It translates to CASSPPGLAGPYEQYF.

This clone was counted between two and nine times. This rearrangement joins TRBV9 to TRBJ1-1; TRBD1 might be the D (5 bases). The germline V gene encodes CDR1 SGDLS and CDR2 YYNGEE. V was trimmed by 2 bases and J by 0 bases, leaving 8 bases between them. The length of the CDR3 is 14 residues. The CDR3 reads CASSVRDVNTEAFF. CDR3 bases: TGTGCCAGCAGCGTTCGGGACGTGAACACTGAAGCTTTCTTT.

This chain connects TRBV14 to TRBJ2-7; D assignment may be TRBD1 or TRBD2 (5 bases each). The CDR3 consists of 13 residues. Per germline, CDR1 SGHDN and CDR2 FVKESK. The ends were cut back, 8 bases at V and 6 bases at J, with 17 bases in the middle. The CDR3 region is CASGKGVAGEQYF. The DNA for the CDR3 is TGTGCCAGCGGGAAAGGGGTCGCGGGCGAGCAGTACTTC.

The chain employs TRBV7-9 and TRBJ1-6; possible D gene TRBD1, 6 bases. The CDR3 extends over 13 amino acids. V lost 5 bases and J 7 bases, leaving 9 bases between the germline ends. In germline, CDR1 is SEHNR, CDR2 FQNEAQ (reference sequence). The CDR3 here is CASSRGQNSPLHF. The DNA for the CDR3 is TGTGCCAGCAGCCGCGGACAGAATTCACCCCTCCACTTT.

The gene calls are TRBV4-1 and TRBJ1-6; D is undetermined. The V gene's germline CDR1 is MGHRA and CDR2 YSYEKL. V was shortened by 4 bases and J by 0 bases, with 13 bases between the two germline ends. The CDR3 contains 17 residues. CDR3 sequence: CASSPDLPSSYNSPLHF. As DNA, the CDR3 is TGCGCCAGCAGCCCCGACTTGCCGAGCTCCTATAATTCACCCCTCCACTTT.

The rearrangement joins TRBV15 to TRBJ2-7, with D unclear. CDR1 and CDR2 from the germline V gene are LNHNV and YYDKDF (reference sequence). V shed 3 bases and J shed 1 base, with 4 bases lying between them. This CDR3 spans 12 amino acids. CDR3 residues: CATSSASYEQYF. CDR3 nucleotides: TGTGCCACCAGCAGTGCTTCCTACGAGCAGTACTTC.

This clone came up once. Other DNA sequences from this sample encode an identical CDR3 as well. This sequence joins TRBV9 and TRBJ2-2; possibly TRBD2 for D (5 bases). Trimming stripped 0 bases from V and 1 base from J, with 7 bases between. The CDR3 contains 15 residues. Germline V gene sequence: CDR1 SGDLS, CDR2 YYNGEE. CDR3 region: CASSVGGVNTGELFF. The CDR3 DNA sequence: TGTGCCAGCAGCGTAGGGGGAGTGAACACCGGGGAGCTGTTTTTT.

The chain recombines TRBV5-4 with TRBJ1-5, with 9 bases lining up with TRBD1. Germline lookup yields CDR1 SGHNT and CDR2 YYREEE (reference sequence). V lost 0 bases and J lost 3; bases outside the gene matches: 1. This CDR3 spans 15 amino acids. CDR3 loop: CASSLDRGHNQPQHF. In nucleotides, the CDR3 is TGTGCCAGCAGCTTGGACAGGGGGCACAATCAGCCCCAGCATTTT. Looking up the rest from reference TRBV5-4 and TRBJ1-5 gives the full variable domain: ETGVTQSPTHLIKTRGQQVTLRCSSQSGHNTVSWYQQALGQGPQFIFQYYREEENGRGNFPPRFSGLQFPNYSSELNVNALELDDSALYLCASSLDRGHNQPQHFGDGTRLSIL.

Notes on this clone: Other DNA sequences in the same sample also yield this CDR3. CDR3: CASSLDRPSTDTQYF. CDR3 bases: TGTGCCAGCAGCTTAGACCGGCCCAGCACAGATACGCAGTATTTT. V gene TRBV11-2 combines with J gene TRBJ2-3; the D is unclear. In germline, CDR1 is SGHAT, CDR2 FQNNGV. The V and J ends lost 0 bases and 0 bases respectively, with 7 bases between them. The CDR3 has 15 amino acids. Using reference TRBV11-2 and TRBJ2-3 for the parts outside the CDR3, the full variable domain is EAGVAQSPRYKIIEKRQSVAFWCNPISGHATLYWYQQILGQGPKLLIQFQNNGVVDDSQLPKDRFSAERLKGVDSTLKIQPAKLEDSAVYLCASSLDRPSTDTQYFGPGTRLTVL.

This chain joins TRBV27 and TRBJ2-7; 8 positions match TRBD2. This CDR3 comprises 14 residues. The V segment lost 5 bases and the J segment 3 bases; nucleotides outside the gene matches: 6. Germline loops: CDR1 MNHEY, CDR2 SMNVEV (reference sequence). This CDR3 is CASSLLAGNYEQYF. In DNA, the CDR3 is TGTGCCAGCAGTCTGTTAGCGGGGAACTACGAGCAGTACTTC.

The J gene is TRBJ2-5, the V gene TRBV5-4, with unresolved D. The CDR3 runs 16 residues. Trimming removed 4 bases at V and 0 bases at J, with 16 bases between. Per the germline V gene, CDR1 is SGHNT and CDR2 is YYREEE (reference sequence). DNA for the CDR3: TGTGCCAGCAGCCCTACGGGCCCGGGCAACCAAGAGACCCAGTACTTC. It encodes CASSPTGPGNQETQYF.

Here the CDR3 DNA reads TGTGCCAGCAGCTTGGTCTCGGGACAGGGGGATACCTACGAGCAGTACTTC. Encoded protein: CASSLVSGQGDTYEQYF. The rearrangement links TRBV7-9 to TRBJ2-7; 11 nucleotides line up with TRBD1. This CDR3 spans 17 amino acids. Germline lookup yields CDR1 SEHNR and CDR2 FQNEAQ (reference sequence). Trimming cost V 3 bases and J 2 bases; bases outside gene matches: 9.

The rearrangement uses TRBV9 and TRBJ2-1, with D perhaps given as TRBD1 or TRBD2 (5 bases each). Looked up from germline, CDR1 is SGDLS and CDR2 is YYNGEE. CDR3 length: 14 amino acids. V was pared by 0 bases and J by 10 bases, with 14 bases between. The CDR3 DNA reads as TGTGCCAGCAGCGTAGAGTCAGGTGGGGACGAGCAGTTCTTC. It encodes CASSVESGGDEQFF. The whole variable domain, remainder taken from reference TRBV9 and TRBJ2-1, is DSGVTQTPKHLITATGQRVTLRCSPRSGDLSVYWYQQSLDQGLQFLIQYYNGEERAKGNILERFSAQQFPDLHSELNLSSLELGDSALYFCASSVESGGDEQFFGPGTRLTVL.

Points on this clone: A read error may produce the germline difference seen at one junction end. This chain connects TRBV2 to TRBJ2-7, with D uncertain. CDR1 is SNHLY and CDR2 is FYNNEI in the germline V gene. This CDR3 comprises 11 residues. CDR3 loop: CASREDYEQYF. CDR3 DNA: TGTGCCAGCAGGGAAGACTACGAGCAGTACTTC.

The chain is built from TRBV9 and TRBJ2-5; D possibly uses TRBD1 or TRBD2 (5 bases each). CDR1 and CDR2 from the germline V gene are SGDLS and YYNGEE. V lost 4 bases to trimming and J lost 1 base, with 8 bases between them. The CDR3 consists of 13 residues. DNA of the CDR3: TGTGCCAGCAGCACCGGGACCCAAGAGACCCAGTACTTC. Encoded protein: CASSTGTQETQYF.

V is TRBV7-9 and J is TRBJ2-7, with D possibly matching TRBD2 (5 bases). The CDR3 totals 14 residues. Germline CDR1 SEHNR, CDR2 FQNEAQ (reference sequence). V lost 0 bases to trimming and J lost 2 bases, with 8 bases between them. CDR3 sequence (DNA): TGTGCCAGCAGCTTAGCGGGAGCCGCCTACGAGCAGTACTTC. The encoded protein is CASSLAGAAYEQYF.

The J gene is TRBJ1-2, the V gene TRBV2; D unclear. CDR3 length: 15 residues. Germline loops: CDR1 SNHLY, CDR2 FYNNEI. V lost 2 bases and J 1 base, leaving 11 bases between the germline ends. The chain's CDR3 is CASSEWQADNYGYTF. In DNA form, the CDR3 reads TGTGCCAGCAGTGAATGGCAGGCGGATAACTATGGCTACACCTTC.

The genes are TRBV19 and TRBJ2-6; TRBD1 might be the D (5 bases). The germline CDR1 and CDR2 sequences are LNHDA and SQIVND (reference sequence). V lost 3 bases to trimming and J lost 0 bases, with 15 bases between them. This CDR3 comprises 18 residues. CDR3 coding DNA: TGTGCCAGTAGTATGTTGGGCAGGGCCTACTCTGGGGCCAACGTCCTGACTTTC. This encodes CASSMLGRAYSGANVLTF.

V is TRBV5-8 and J is TRBJ1-1; no firm D call. The CDR3 length is 9 residues. The germline V and J ends were trimmed by 1 base and 14 bases, with 6 bases remaining between them. Germline CDR1 SGHTS, CDR2 YDEGEE. In DNA form, the CDR3 reads TGTGCCAGCAGCTTGCTCAAGTTCTTT. Translating gives CASSLLKFF.

Only one count was recorded for this clone. This chain uses TRBV7-9 with TRBJ2-3, with D unresolved. V shed 1 base and J shed 4 bases, with 12 bases lying between them. The germline gives CDR1 SEHNR, CDR2 FQNEAQ (reference sequence). This CDR3 region has 15 residues. Here the CDR3 reads CASSLVGESADTQYF. The CDR3 nucleotides are TGTGCCAGCAGCTTAGTAGGAGAGTCCGCAGATACGCAGTATTTT.

The V and J genes are TRBV9 and TRBJ1-3, with a tentative D call TRBD1 (6 bases). CDR1 is SGDLS and CDR2 is YYNGEE in the germline V gene. The CDR3 is 17 amino acids. Trimming left V 0 bases short and J 0 bases short, with 13 bases between. In DNA, the CDR3 is TGTGCCAGCAGCGTAGAAGACAGGTTTAGCTCTGGAAACACCATATATTTT. Protein sequence: CASSVEDRFSSGNTIYF.

The rearrangement links TRBV11-2 to TRBJ2-2; D unresolved. Per germline, CDR1 SGHAT and CDR2 FQNNGV. The CDR3 length is 14 residues. Deletions cut 2 bases from V and 4 bases from J, with 8 bases between. CDR3 sequence: CASSLMTPTGELFF. The CDR3 DNA follows: TGTGCCAGCAGCTTAATGACGCCCACCGGGGAGCTGTTTTTT.